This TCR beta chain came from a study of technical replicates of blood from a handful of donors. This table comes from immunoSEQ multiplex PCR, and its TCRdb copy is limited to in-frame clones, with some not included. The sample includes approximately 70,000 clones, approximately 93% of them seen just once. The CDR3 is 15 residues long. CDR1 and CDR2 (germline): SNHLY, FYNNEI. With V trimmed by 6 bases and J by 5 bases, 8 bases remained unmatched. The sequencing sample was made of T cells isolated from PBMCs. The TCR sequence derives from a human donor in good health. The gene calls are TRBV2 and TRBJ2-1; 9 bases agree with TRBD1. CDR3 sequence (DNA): TGTGCCAGCAGGCAGGCCGGGACAGGGAACAATGAGCAGTTCTTC. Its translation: CASRQAGTGNNEQFF.